These 2 T cell receptor beta chains were all obtained from the same sample, sequenced in a study of ipilimumab plus nivolumab after autologous stem cell transplantation (TCRdb year 2021). Library method: the immunoSEQ multiplex PCR assay. TCRdb provides this immuneACCESS table in a form limited to in-frame rearrangements. Some clones are lacking; in checked studies, under half of them reflect an unresolved V gene, and why the rest are absent is not known. The sample table contains 40,000 to 45,000 clones; only one count was recorded for 80% to 95% of them. The top ten constitute around 1% of the sample. Source: PBMCs, taken in a trial of ipilimumab plus nivolumab as post-transplant consolidation. The receptors shown here come from a male donor with multiple myeloma.

The V and J genes are TRBV6-6 and TRBJ2-7; 9 nucleotides align to TRBD2. The CDR3 has 15 amino acids. The J segment lost 0 bases and the V segment lost 2 bases, leaving 2 bases of the junction unmatched. Germline V CDR1 and CDR2: MNHNY, SVGAGI (reference sequence). CDR3 sequence: CASSYGSGSSYEQYF. DNA for the CDR3: TGTGCCAGCAGTTACGGTAGCGGGAGCTCCTACGAGCAGTACTTC.

V usage is TRBV19 and J usage is TRBJ1-5; D is ambiguous. Germline lookup yields CDR1 LNHDA and CDR2 SQIVND (reference sequence). The CDR3 contains 17 residues. V lost 2 bases to trimming and J lost 0 bases, with 14 bases between them. CDR3: CASSISYAGSSNQPQHF. CDR3 bases: TGTGCCAGTAGTATATCATATGCTGGATCTAGCAATCAGCCCCAGCATTTT.